This TCR beta chain was recovered during a study of T cells in Graves' hyperthyroidism and ophthalmopathy. The CDR3 has 17 residues. Trimming removed 1 base from V and 1 base from J, with 16 bases in between. Germline V lookup: CDR1 SEHNR, CDR2 FQNEAQ (reference sequence). The source material, RNA transcripts, was used to amplify TCR beta CDR3 regions. A set of HTBI primers served as the primers for a first-round RT-PCR of the TCR CDR3. TCRdb reanalysed the multiplex PCR reads using MiXCR and keeps one entry per CDR3 protein. The table includes 500,000 to 650,000 distinct CDR3 sequences, 15% to 20% detected once. This clonotype has a handful of counts.

The specimen was blood. V and J are TRBV7-9 and TRBJ1-2; D perhaps matches TRBD1 (6 bases). The sequence derives from a woman aged 18-30 years with Graves' ophthalmopathy. The CDR3 region is CASSLDQKDRSNYGYTF. The CDR3, as DNA: TGTGCCAGCAGCTTAGACCAAAAGGACAGAAGTAACTATGGCTACACCTTC.